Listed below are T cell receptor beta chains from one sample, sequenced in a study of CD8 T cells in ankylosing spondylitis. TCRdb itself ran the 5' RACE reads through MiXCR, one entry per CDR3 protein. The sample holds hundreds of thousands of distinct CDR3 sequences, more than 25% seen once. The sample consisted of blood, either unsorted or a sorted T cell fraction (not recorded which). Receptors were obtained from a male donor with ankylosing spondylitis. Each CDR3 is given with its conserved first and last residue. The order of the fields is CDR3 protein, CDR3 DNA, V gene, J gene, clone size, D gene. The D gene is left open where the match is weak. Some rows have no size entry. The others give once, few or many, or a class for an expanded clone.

CARSPGGGRTEAFF	TGTGCCAGGAGCCCCGGGGGGGGGAGGACTGAAGCTTTCTTT	TRBV5-6	TRBJ1-1	-	-
CASSNRGLDRGGELFF	TGTGCCAGCAGCAACCGGGGACTAGACCGAGGCGGGGAGCTGTTTTTT	TRBV7-9	TRBJ2-2	-	TRBD2
CASRDNPQYQETQYF	TGCGCCAGCAGGGACAATCCACAGTACCAAGAGACCCAGTACTTC	TRBV5-1	TRBJ2-5	-	-
CASSLDDRGYDEAFF	TGCGCCAGCAGCTTGGACGACAGGGGGTATGATGAAGCTTTCTTT	TRBV5-1	TRBJ1-1	few	TRBD1
CSASTGGVTEAFF	TGCAGTGCTAGCACAGGGGGGGTTACTGAAGCTTTCTTT	TRBV20-1	TRBJ1-1	few	TRBD1
CASSLWQGPSSYNEQFF	TGTGCCAGCAGCCTCTGGCAGGGGCCGAGCTCCTACAATGAGCAGTTCTTC	TRBV7-9	TRBJ2-1	-	-
CASTQGYEQYF	TGTGCCAGCACCCAAGGCTACGAGCAGTACTTC	TRBV6-2/TRBV6-3	TRBJ2-7	-	-
CASHQNSNQPQHF	TGTGCCAGCCACCAAAATAGCAATCAGCCCCAGCATTTT	TRBV10-3	TRBJ1-5	-	-
CASSRTSGGTDTQYF	TGTGCCAGCAGCCGGACTAGCGGTGGCACAGATACGCAGTATTTT	TRBV7-9	TRBJ2-3	-	TRBD2
CASSSRGGASSEAFF	TGCGCCAGCAGCTCAAGGGGGGGCGCGAGTTCTGAAGCTTTCTTT	TRBV5-1	TRBJ1-1	few	-
CATPAGTSYNEQFF	TGTGCCACCCCTGCGGGGACTTCCTACAATGAGCAGTTCTTC	TRBV7-9	TRBJ2-1	-	-
CATSGLAGLEFF	TGTGCCACCAGCGGACTAGCGGGGTTGGAGTTCTTC	TRBV15	TRBJ2-1	-	TRBD2
CASSRLSGTGFVPEAFF	TGTGCCAGCTCACGCCTTTCCGGGACAGGGTTCGTTCCCGAAGCTTTCTTT	TRBV18	TRBJ1-1	-	TRBD1
CASSLTRTLVGELFF	TGCGCCAGCAGCTTGACCCGGACTCTGGTCGGGGAGCTGTTTTTT	TRBV5-1	TRBJ2-2	-	-
CSVEAGGGSRTQYF	TGCAGCGTTGAAGCTGGCGGAGGCTCACGAACCCAGTACTTC	TRBV29-1	TRBJ2-5	-	-
CASSLGVNSGANVLTF	TGCGCCAGCAGCTTGGGGGTTAACTCTGGGGCCAACGTCCTGACTTTC	TRBV5-1	TRBJ2-6	once	-
CASSQDGTYYQPQHF	TGTGCCAGCAGCCAAGATGGGACATACTATCAGCCCCAGCATTTT	TRBV3-1	TRBJ1-5	few	-
CASSLTSFAQQITQYF	TGTGCCAGCAGCTTGACTAGCTTTGCCCAACAGATTACGCAGTATTTT	TRBV7-6	TRBJ2-3	few	TRBD2
CASSQLARPDTQYF	TGTGCCAGCAGCCAGCTGGCCCGCCCAGATACGCAGTATTTT	TRBV14	TRBJ2-3	-	-
CASSFIFLRSSNTGELFF	TGCGCCAGCAGCTTTATTTTTTTGAGGTCCTCTAACACCGGGGAGCTGTTTTTT	TRBV5-1	TRBJ2-2	-	-
CASSESLTGLRANEQFF	TGTGCCAGCAGCGAATCTCTTACGGGCTTAAGGGCCAATGAGCAGTTCTTC	TRBV7-2	TRBJ2-1	-	-
CASSGTVTGGADTGELFF	TGCGCCAGCAGCGGCACCGTGACAGGGGGCGCGGACACCGGGGAGCTGTTTTTT	TRBV5-1	TRBJ2-2	-	TRBD1
CATHLMVRGQDTQYF	TGTGCCACCCACCTCATGGTCAGGGGGCAAGATACGCAGTATTTT	TRBV6-1	TRBJ2-3	few	TRBD1
CSAIQTGLNTEAFF	TGCAGTGCTATACAAACAGGGTTGAACACTGAAGCTTTCTTT	TRBV20-1	TRBJ1-1	-	-
CSARDLAGTQYF	TGCAGTGCTAGAGATCTGGCGGGGACCCAGTACTTC	TRBV20-1	TRBJ2-5	-	-
CAISESRDRVLRGYTF	TGTGCCATCAGTGAGTCCCGGGACAGGGTTTTGCGGGGCTACACCTTC	TRBV10-3	TRBJ1-2	-	TRBD1
CSARVGDYRGHTF	TGCAGTGCTAGAGTTGGGGACTATAGGGGACACACCTTC	TRBV20-1	TRBJ1-2	-	-
CASSYSGPQRDGYTF	TGCGCCAGCAGCTACTCCGGGCCCCAACGGGATGGCTACACCTTC	TRBV5-1	TRBJ1-2	-	-
CATSREADTTDTQYF	TGTGCCACCAGCAGAGAAGCTGACACCACAGATACGCAGTATTTT	TRBV15	TRBJ2-3	few	-
CSASTTSGAETQYF	TGCAGTGCTAGTACGACTAGCGGCGCAGAGACCCAGTACTTC	TRBV20-1	TRBJ2-5	-	TRBD2
CASTTGGGTGELFF	TGCGCCAGCACAACCGGCGGGGGCACCGGGGAGCTGTTTTTT	TRBV5-1	TRBJ2-2	few	TRBD2
CASSGFGGYQPQHF	TGTGCCAGCAGTGGGTTCGGAGGGTACCAGCCCCAGCATTTT	TRBV6-1	TRBJ1-5	few	-
CASSQVSGSGTDTQYF	TGTGCCAGCAGCCAAGTCTCCGGGAGTGGCACAGATACGCAGTATTTT	TRBV3-1	TRBJ2-3	-	-
CASSPQSNYGYTF	TGTGCCAGCAGCCCCCAGTCTAACTATGGCTACACCTTC	TRBV11-2	TRBJ1-2	few	-
CSVEDDEKLFF	TGCAGCGTTGAAGATGATGAAAAACTGTTTTTT	TRBV29-1	TRBJ1-4	few	-
CATARGNSHNEQFF	TGTGCCACGGCACGCGGGAATTCCCACAATGAGCAGTTCTTC	TRBV24-1	TRBJ2-1	few	-
CASSQVERQSGELFF	TGTGCCAGCAGCCAGGTAGAACGACAGTCCGGGGAGCTGTTTTTT	TRBV3-1	TRBJ2-2	few	-